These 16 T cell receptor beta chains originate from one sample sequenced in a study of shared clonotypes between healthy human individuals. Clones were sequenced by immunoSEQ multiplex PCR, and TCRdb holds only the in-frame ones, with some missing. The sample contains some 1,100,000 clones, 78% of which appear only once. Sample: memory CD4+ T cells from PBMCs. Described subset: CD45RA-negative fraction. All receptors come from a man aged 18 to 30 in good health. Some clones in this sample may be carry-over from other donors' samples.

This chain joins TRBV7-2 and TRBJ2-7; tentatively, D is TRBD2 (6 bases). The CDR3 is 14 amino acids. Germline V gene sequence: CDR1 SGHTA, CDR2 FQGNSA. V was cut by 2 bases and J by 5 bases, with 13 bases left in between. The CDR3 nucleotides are TGTGCCAGCAGCTTACGGGGAGGCGTCCACGAGCAGTACTTC. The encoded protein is CASSLRGGVHEQYF.

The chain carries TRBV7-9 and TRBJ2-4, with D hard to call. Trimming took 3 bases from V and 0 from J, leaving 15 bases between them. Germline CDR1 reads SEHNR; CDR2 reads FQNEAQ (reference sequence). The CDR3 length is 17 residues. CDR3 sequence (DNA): TGTGCCAGCAGCTTCCCAACGGCCTCTTCAGCCAAAAACATTCAGTACTTC. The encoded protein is CASSFPTASSAKNIQYF. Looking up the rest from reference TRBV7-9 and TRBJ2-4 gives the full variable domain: DTGVSQNPRHKITKRGQNVTFRCDPISEHNRLYWYRQTLGQGPEFLTYFQNEAQLEKSRLLSDRFSAERPKGSFSTLEIQRTEQGDSAMYLCASSFPTASSAKNIQYFGAGTRLSVL.

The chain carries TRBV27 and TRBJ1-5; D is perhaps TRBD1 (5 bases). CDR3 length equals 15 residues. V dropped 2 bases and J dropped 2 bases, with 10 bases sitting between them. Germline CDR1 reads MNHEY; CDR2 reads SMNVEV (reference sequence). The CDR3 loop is CASSLGAWGNQPQHF. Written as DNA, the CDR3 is TGTGCCAGCAGTTTAGGGGCGTGGGGCAATCAGCCCCAGCATTTT.

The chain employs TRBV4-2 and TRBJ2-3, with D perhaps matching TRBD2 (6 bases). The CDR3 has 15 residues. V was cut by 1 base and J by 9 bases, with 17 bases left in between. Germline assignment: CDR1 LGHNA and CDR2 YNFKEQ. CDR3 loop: CASSQVDGGEQTQYF. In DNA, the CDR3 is TGTGCCAGCAGCCAAGTTGACGGGGGTGAGCAGACGCAGTATTTT.

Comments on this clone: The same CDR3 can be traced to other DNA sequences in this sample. CDR3 DNA sequence: TGTGCCAGCAGTCCGGGGGGGTCAGATACGCAGTATTTT. Amino acid sequence: CASSPGGSDTQYF. The genes are TRBV28 and TRBJ2-3; TRBD2 agrees at 8 bases. The CDR3 runs 13 residues. From germline, CDR1 is MDHEN and CDR2 SYDVKM. V lost 5 bases, J lost 4 bases, and 2 bases stayed unmatched. The whole variable domain, remainder taken from reference TRBV28 and TRBJ2-3, is DVKVTQSSRYLVKRTGEKVFLECVQDMDHENMFWYRQDPGLGLRLIYFSYDVKMKEKGDIPEGYSVSREKKERFSLILESASTNQTSMYLCASSPGGSDTQYFGPGTRLTVL.

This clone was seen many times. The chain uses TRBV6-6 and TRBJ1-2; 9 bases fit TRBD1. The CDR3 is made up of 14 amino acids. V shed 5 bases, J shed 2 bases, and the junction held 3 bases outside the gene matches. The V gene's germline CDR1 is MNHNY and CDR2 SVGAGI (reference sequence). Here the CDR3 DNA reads TGTGCCAGCAGTCCCGGGACAGGGAACTATGGCTACACCTTC. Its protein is CASSPGTGNYGYTF.

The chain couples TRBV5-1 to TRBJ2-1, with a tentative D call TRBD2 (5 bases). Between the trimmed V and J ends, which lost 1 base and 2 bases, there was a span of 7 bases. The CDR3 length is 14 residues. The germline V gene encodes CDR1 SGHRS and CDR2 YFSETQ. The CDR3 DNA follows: TGCGCCAGCAGCTTGTACGGGACCTACAATGAGCAGTTCTTC. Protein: CASSLYGTYNEQFF. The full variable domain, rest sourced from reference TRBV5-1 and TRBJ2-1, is KAGVTQTPRYLIKTRGQQVTLSCSPISGHRSVSWYQQTPGQGLQFLFEYFSETQRNKGNFPGRFSGRQFSNSRSEMNVSTLELGDSALYLCASSLYGTYNEQFFGPGTRLTVL.

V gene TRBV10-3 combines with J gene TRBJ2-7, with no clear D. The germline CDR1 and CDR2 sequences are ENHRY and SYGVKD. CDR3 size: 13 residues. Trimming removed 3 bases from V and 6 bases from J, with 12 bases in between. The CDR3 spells CAISDEQDGEQYF. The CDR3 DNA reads TGTGCCATCAGTGATGAGCAGGACGGCGAGCAGTACTTC.

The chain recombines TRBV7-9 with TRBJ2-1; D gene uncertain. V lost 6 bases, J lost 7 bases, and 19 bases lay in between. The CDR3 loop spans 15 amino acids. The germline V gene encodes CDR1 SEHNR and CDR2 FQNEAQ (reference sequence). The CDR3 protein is CASSTSALVRNEQFF. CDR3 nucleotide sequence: TGTGCCAGCAGTACATCGGCCCTAGTGCGGAATGAGCAGTTCTTC.

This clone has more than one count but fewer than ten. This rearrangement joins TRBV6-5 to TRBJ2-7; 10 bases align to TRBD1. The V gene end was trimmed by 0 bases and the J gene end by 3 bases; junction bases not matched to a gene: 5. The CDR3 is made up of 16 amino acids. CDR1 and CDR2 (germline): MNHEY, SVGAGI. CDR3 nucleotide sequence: TGTGCCAGCAGTTACTCGAAAGACAGGGGGCTCTACGAGCAGTACTTC. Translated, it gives CASSYSKDRGLYEQYF.

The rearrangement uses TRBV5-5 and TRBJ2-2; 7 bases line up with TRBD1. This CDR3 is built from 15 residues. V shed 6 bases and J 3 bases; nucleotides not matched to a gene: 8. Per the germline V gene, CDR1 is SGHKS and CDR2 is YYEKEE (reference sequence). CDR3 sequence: CASTLQGMDTGELFF. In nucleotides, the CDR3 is TGTGCCAGCACCTTACAGGGGATGGACACCGGGGAGCTGTTTTTT.

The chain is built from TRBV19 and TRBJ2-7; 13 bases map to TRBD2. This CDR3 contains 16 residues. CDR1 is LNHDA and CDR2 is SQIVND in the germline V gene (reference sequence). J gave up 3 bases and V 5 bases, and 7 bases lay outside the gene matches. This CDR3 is CASSLGTSGTIYEQYF. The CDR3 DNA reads TGTGCCAGTAGTCTCGGGACTAGCGGGACGATCTACGAGCAGTACTTC.

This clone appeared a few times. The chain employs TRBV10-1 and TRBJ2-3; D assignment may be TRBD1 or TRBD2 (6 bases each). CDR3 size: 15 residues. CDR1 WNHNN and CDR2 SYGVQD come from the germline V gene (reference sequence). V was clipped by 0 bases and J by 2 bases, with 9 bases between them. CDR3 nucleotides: TGCGCCAGCAGTGAGTCGAGGGGGGCCACAGATACGCAGTATTTT. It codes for CASSESRGATDTQYF.

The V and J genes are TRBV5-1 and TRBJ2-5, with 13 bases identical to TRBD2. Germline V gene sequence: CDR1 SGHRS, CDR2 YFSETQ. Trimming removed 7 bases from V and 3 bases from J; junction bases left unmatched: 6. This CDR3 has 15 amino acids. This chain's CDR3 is CASGRGLAGEETQYF. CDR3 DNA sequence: TGCGCCAGCGGCCGAGGACTAGCGGGAGAAGAGACCCAGTACTTC.

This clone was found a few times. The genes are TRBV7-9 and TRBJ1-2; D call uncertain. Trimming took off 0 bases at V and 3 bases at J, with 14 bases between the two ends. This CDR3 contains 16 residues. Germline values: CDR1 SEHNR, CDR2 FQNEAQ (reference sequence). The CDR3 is CASSLAGWTTHYGYTF. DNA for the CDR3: TGTGCCAGCAGCTTAGCAGGATGGACTACTCACTATGGCTACACCTTC.

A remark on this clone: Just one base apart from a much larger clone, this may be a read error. The CDR3 loop reads CASRQQGGTEAFF. The CDR3 coding sequence is TGTGCCAGCAGGCAACAGGGAGGCACTGAAGCTTTCTTT. The J gene is TRBJ1-1, the V gene TRBV2, with D perhaps TRBD1 (6 bases). Between the trimmed V and J ends, which lost 6 bases and 4 bases, there was a span of 12 bases. CDR1 and CDR2 from the germline V gene are SNHLY and FYNNEI. This CDR3 is 13 amino acids long. The entire variable domain, with the rest obtained from reference TRBV2 and TRBJ1-1, is as follows: EPEVTQTPSHQVTQMGQEVILRCVPISNHLYFYWYRQILGQKVEFLVSFYNNEISEKSEIFDDQFSVERPDGSNFTLKIRSTKLEDSAMYFCASRQQGGTEAFFGQGTRLTVV.